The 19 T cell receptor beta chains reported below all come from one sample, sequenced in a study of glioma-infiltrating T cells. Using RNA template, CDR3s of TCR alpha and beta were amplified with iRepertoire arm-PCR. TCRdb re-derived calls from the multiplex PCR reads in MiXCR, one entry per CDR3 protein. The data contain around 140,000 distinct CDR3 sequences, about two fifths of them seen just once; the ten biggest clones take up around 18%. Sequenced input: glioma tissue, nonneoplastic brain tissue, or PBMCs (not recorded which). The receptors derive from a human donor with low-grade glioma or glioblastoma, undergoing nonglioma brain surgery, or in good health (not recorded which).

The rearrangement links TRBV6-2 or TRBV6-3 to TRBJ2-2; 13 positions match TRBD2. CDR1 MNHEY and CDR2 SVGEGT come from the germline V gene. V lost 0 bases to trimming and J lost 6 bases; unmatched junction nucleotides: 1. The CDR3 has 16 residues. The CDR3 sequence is CASSYSGLAGAGELFF. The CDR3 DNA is TGTGCCAGCAGTTACTCTGGACTAGCGGGGGCCGGGGAGCTGTTTTTT.

The CDR3: CASSQDLSDTQYF. Written as DNA, the CDR3 is TGTGCCAGCAGCCAAGATTTATCAGATACGCAGTATTTT. The V gene is TRBV3-1, the J gene TRBJ2-3; D is unclear. The V end lost 0 bases, the J end lost 4 bases, and 5 bases lay between the germline ends. Germline assignment: CDR1 LGHDT and CDR2 YNNKEL (reference sequence). The CDR3 consists of 13 residues.

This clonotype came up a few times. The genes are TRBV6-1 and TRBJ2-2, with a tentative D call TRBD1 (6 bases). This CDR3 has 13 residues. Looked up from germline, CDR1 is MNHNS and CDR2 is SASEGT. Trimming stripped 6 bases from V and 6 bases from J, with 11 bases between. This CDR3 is CASRLTGSGELFF. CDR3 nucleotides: TGTGCCAGCAGGCTTACAGGGTCCGGGGAGCTGTTTTTT.

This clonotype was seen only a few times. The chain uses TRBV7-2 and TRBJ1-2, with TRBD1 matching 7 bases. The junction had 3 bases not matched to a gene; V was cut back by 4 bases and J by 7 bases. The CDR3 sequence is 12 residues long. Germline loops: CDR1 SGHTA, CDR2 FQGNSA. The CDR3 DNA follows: TGTGCCAGCAGCTCTCAGGGGGTTGGCTACACCTTC. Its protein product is CASSSQGVGYTF. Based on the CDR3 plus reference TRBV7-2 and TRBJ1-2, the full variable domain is GAGVSQSPSNKVTEKGKDVELRCDPISGHTALYWYRQSLGQGLEFLIYFQGNSAPDKSGLPSDRFSAERTGGSVSTLTIQRTQQEDSAVYLCASSSQGVGYTFGSGTRLTVV.

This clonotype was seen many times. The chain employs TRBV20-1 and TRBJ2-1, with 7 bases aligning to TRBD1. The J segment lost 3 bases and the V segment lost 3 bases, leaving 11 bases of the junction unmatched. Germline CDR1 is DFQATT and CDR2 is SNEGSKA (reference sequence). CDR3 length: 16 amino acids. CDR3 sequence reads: CSASAPGDSFYNEQFF. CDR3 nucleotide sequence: TGCAGTGCTAGCGCCCCCGGGGACAGTTTCTACAATGAGCAGTTCTTC.

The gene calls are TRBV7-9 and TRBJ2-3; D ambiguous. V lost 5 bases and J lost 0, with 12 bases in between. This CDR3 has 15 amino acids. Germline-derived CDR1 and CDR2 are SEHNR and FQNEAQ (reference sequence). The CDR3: CASSRRAASTDTQYF. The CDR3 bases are TGTGCCAGCAGCCGGCGAGCTGCCAGCACAGATACGCAGTATTTT.

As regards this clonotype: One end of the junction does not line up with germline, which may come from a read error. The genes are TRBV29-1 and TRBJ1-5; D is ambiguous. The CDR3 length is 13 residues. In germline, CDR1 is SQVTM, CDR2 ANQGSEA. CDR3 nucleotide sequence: TGCAGCGTTGTTGGGGATAGCAATCAGCCCCAGAATTTT. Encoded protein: CSVVGDSNQPQNF. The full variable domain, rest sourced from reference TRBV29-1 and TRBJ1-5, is SAVISQKPSRDICQRGTSLTIQCQVDSQVTMMFWYRQQPGQSLTLIATANQGSEATYESGFVIDKFPISRPNLTFSTLTVSNMSPEDSSIYLCSVVGDSNQPQNFGDGTRLSIL.

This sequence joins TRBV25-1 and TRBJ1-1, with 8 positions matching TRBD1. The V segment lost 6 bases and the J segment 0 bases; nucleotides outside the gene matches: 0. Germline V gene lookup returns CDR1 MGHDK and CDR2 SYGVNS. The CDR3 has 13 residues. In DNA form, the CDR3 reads TGTGCCAGCAGCAGGGGGCTGAACACTGAAGCTTTCTTT. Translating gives CASSRGLNTEAFF.

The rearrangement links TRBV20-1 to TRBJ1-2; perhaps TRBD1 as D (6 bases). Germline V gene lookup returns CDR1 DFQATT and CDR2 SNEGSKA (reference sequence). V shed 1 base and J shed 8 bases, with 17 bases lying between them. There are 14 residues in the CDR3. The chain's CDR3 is CSARALQGEFGYTF. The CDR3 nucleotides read TGCAGTGCTAGAGCCCTACAGGGCGAGTTCGGCTACACCTTC.

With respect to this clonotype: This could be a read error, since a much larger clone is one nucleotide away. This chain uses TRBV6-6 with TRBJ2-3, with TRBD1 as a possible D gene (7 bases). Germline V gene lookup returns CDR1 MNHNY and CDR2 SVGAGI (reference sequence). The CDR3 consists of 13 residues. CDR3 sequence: CATLPRGTDKQYF. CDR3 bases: TGTGCCACCCTCCCCCGGGGGACAGATAAGCAGTATTTT.

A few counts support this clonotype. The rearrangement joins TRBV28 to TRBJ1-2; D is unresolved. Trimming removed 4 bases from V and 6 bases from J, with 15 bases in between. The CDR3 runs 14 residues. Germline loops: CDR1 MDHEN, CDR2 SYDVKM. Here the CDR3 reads CASSSGLAPHGYTF. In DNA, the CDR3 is TGTGCCAGCAGTTCAGGTTTGGCCCCCCATGGCTACACCTTC.

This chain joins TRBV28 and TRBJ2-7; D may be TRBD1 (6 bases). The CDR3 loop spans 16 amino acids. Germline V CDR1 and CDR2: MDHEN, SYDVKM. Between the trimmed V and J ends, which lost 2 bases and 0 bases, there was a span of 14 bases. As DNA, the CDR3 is TGTGCCAGCAGTTTAGGGGCAGGGGTGGGCTCCTACGAGCAGTACTTC. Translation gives CASSLGAGVGSYEQYF.

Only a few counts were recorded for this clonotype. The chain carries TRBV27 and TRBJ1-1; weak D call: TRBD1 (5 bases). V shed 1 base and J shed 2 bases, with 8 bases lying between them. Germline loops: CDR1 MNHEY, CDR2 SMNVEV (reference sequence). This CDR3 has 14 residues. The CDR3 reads CASSLLGANTEAFF. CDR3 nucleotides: TGTGCCAGCAGTTTATTAGGGGCTAACACTGAAGCTTTCTTT.

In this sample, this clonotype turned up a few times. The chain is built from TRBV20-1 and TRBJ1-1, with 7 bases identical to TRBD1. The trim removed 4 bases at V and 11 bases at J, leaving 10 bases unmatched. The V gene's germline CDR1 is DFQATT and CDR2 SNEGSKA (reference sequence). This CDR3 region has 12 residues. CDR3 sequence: CSAKGYGRGAFF. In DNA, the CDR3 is TGCAGTGCTAAAGGGTACGGCAGGGGGGCTTTCTTT.

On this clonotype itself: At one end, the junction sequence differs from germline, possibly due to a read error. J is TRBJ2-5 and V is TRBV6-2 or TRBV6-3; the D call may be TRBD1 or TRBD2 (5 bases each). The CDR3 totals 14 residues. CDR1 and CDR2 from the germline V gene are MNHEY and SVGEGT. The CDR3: CASSSGTLQETQCF. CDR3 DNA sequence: TGTGCCAGCAGCTCCGGGACCCTCCAAGAGACCCAGTGCTTC.

CDR3 amino acids: CASRRSEGSYSYEQYF. Here the CDR3 DNA reads TGTGCCAGCAGGAGATCGGAGGGCAGCTACTCCTACGAGCAGTACTTC. V is TRBV6-1 and J is TRBJ2-7; D is perhaps TRBD2 (6 bases). The CDR3 has 16 residues. Germline values: CDR1 MNHNS, CDR2 SASEGT. Trimming removed 6 bases at V and 0 bases at J, with 18 bases between.

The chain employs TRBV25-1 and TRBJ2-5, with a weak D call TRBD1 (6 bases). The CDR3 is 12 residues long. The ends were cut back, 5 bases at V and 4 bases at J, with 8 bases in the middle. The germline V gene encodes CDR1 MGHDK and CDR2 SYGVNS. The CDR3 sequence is CASSTGRETQYF. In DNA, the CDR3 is TGTGCCAGCAGTACAGGGCGAGAGACCCAGTACTTC.

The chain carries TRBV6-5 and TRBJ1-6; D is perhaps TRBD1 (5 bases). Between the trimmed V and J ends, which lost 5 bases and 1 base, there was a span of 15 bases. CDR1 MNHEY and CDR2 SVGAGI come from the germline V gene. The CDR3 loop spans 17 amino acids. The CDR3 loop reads CASSEGGGRSYNSPLHF. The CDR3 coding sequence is TGTGCCAGCAGTGAGGGCGGGGGAAGGTCCTATAATTCACCCCTCCACTTT.

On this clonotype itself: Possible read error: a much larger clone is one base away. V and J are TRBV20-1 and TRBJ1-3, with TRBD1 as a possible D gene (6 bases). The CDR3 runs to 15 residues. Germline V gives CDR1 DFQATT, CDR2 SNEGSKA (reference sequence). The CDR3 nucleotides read TGCAGTGTAGTACCGGACAGCCTGTCTGGAAGCACCATATATTTT. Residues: CSVVPDSLSGSTIYF.